A single sample is the source of the 9 T cell receptor beta chains below, sequenced in a study of CD8+ T cells in alopecia areata. Treatment reported: oral pan-JAK inhibitor, 5-10 mg twice daily. Once RNA had been extracted, it was reverse transcribed into cDNA to act as the sequencing template. Clones were read by immunoSEQ multiplex PCR, and TCRdb kept only the in-frame ones, dropping some. The table lists roughly 140,000 clones, 65% to 90% of them singletons. This specimen was CD8+ T cells sorted from blood, taken at week 4, from a patient treated with tofacitinib. The origin of the receptors is a human donor with alopecia areata.

The chain carries TRBV7-9 and TRBJ2-7, with D tentatively TRBD1 (5 bases). CDR3 length: 16 residues. Trimming removed 4 bases from V and 1 base from J, with 17 bases in between. CDR1 is SEHNR and CDR2 is FQNEAQ in the germline V gene (reference sequence). CDR3 loop: CASSSAQGTKSYEQYF. The CDR3 DNA reads as TGTGCCAGCAGCTCGGCTCAGGGCACCAAATCCTACGAGCAGTACTTC.

The J gene is TRBJ2-1, the V gene TRBV6-5, with D unclear. Deletions cut 0 bases from V and 2 bases from J, with 8 bases between. Germline CDR1 reads MNHEY; CDR2 reads SVGAGI. The CDR3 is made up of 15 amino acids. The CDR3, as DNA: TGTGCCAGCAGTTACTCAGGCAGTGCCTACAATGAGCAGTTCTTC. Protein: CASSYSGSAYNEQFF.

This clone was recorded a few times. The chain is built from TRBV29-1 and TRBJ2-7; 10 bases are a match to TRBD2. V lost 2 bases to trimming and J lost 2 bases; unmatched junction nucleotides: 3. The germline V gene has CDR1 SQVTM and CDR2 ANQGSEA. The length of the CDR3 is 14 residues. The CDR3: CSVELAGVTYEQYF. As DNA, the CDR3 is TGCAGCGTTGAACTAGCGGGGGTTACCTACGAGCAGTACTTC.

The chain has TRBV11-2 and TRBJ2-7; tentative D call: TRBD1 (6 bases). Germline V CDR1 and CDR2: SGHAT, FQNNGV. The V end lost 7 bases, the J end lost 6 bases, and 10 bases lay between the germline ends. The length of the CDR3 is 11 residues. In nucleotides, the CDR3 is TGTGCCAGCACGGACAGAGGCGAGCAGTACTTC. It yields the protein CASTDRGEQYF.

This rearrangement joins TRBV29-1 to TRBJ1-1; D not resolved. The CDR3 covers 11 residues. Trimming took off 7 bases at V and 6 bases at J, with 12 bases between the two ends. Germline CDR1 and CDR2: SQVTM and ANQGSEA. The chain's CDR3 is CSALVEPEAFF. CDR3 DNA: TGCAGCGCCCTGGTCGAGCCTGAAGCTTTCTTT.

This chain joins TRBV5-4 and TRBJ2-7; the match to TRBD1 covers 7 bases. V was pared by 4 bases and J by 4 bases, with 11 bases of the junction left unmatched. This CDR3 has 15 residues. Germline V CDR1 and CDR2: SGHNT, YYREEE (reference sequence). CDR3 region: CASSDPGQGVYEQYF. The CDR3 DNA reads TGTGCCAGCAGCGACCCGGGGCAGGGGGTTTACGAGCAGTACTTC.

Written as DNA, the CDR3 is TGTGCCAGCAGTTATGGGGAACCCGCGGACTACACCTTC. Amino acids: CASSYGEPADYTF. V is TRBV6-6 and J is TRBJ1-2; D call uncertain. CDR3 size: 13 residues. Trimming pared 3 bases from V and 10 bases from J, leaving 15 bases between. Germline loops: CDR1 MNHNY, CDR2 SVGAGI (reference sequence).

The V gene is TRBV7-6, the J gene TRBJ2-5; no firm D call. The CDR3 sequence is 15 residues long. Trimming stripped 0 bases from V and 2 bases from J, with 10 bases between. Germline assignment: CDR1 SGHVS and CDR2 FNYEAQ. The CDR3 nucleotides read TGTGCCAGCAGCTTAGCTCAACGGGTACAAGAGACCCAGTACTTC. Amino acid sequence: CASSLAQRVQETQYF.

This chain links TRBV4-3 with TRBJ1-5; unclear D gene. The ends were cut back, 1 base at V and 4 bases at J, with 14 bases in the middle. Germline CDR1 is LGHNA and CDR2 is YSLEER. The CDR3 covers 16 residues. CDR3 protein: CASSQGYEGPNQPQHF. The DNA of the CDR3 is TGCGCCAGCAGCCAAGGTTATGAGGGCCCAAATCAGCCCCAGCATTTT.